The following is a T cell receptor beta chain sequence with its context. The target antigen is unknown. TCRdb analysed the 5' RACE reads with MiXCR anew, one entry per CDR3 protein. The sample records some 560,000 distinct CDR3 sequences, 9.6% being singletons. The data are from a study of identical twins. General study results and limits: Within beta out-of-frame sequences, the excess sharing observed between twins was weaker. Models, which agreed with sharing between unrelated individuals, nonetheless underestimated the out-of-frame TCR alpha sharing seen in monozygotic twins. Analyses of zero insertions could be partly confounded by invariant MAIT and iNKT cells. Abundant cord blood beta clonotypes carried fewer insertions; memory repertoires showed none.

The CDR3 loop spans 13 amino acids. Germline V gene lookup returns CDR1 LGHDT and CDR2 YNNKEL (reference sequence). The V end lost 4 bases, the J end lost 7 bases, and 12 bases lay between the germline ends. These same records also appear under a second study, on yellow fever vaccine responses in identical twins.

The sequence was obtained from a woman under 30 in good health. The specimen sequenced was PBMCs. The chain has TRBV3-1 and TRBJ2-3, with D unclear. The CDR3 nucleotides read TGTGCCAGCAGCCGTAACATGGAAAATACGCAGTATTTT. Amino acid sequence: CASSRNMENTQYF.